One and the same sample provided the 27 T cell receptor beta chains below, sequenced in a study of monozygotic twins with inflammatory bowel disease. TCRdb re-called the 5' RACE reads, yielding one record per CDR3 amino acid sequence without DNA. The data include some 400,000 distinct CDR3 sequences; the top ten clones carry 2% to 2.5%. The specimen sequenced was blood. The receptors were gathered from a human donor with ulcerative colitis or Crohn's disease, or a healthy co-twin of an affected twin (not recorded which).

The genes are TRBV3-1 and TRBJ1-4. This CDR3 spans 14 amino acids. Germline CDR1 LGHDT, CDR2 YNNKEL (reference sequence). CDR3 protein: CASTQHTSNEKLFF. The full variable domain, with the rest looked up from reference TRBV3-1 and TRBJ1-4, is DTAVSQTPKYLVTQMGNDKSIKCEQNLGHDTMYWYKQDSKKFLKIMFSYNNKELIINETVPNRFSPKSPDKAHLNLHINSLELGDSAVYFCASTQHTSNEKLFFGSGTQLSVL.

V gene TRBV27 combines with J gene TRBJ2-1; as DNA is missing, the TRBD1 call by TCRdb cannot be tested. Germline values: CDR1 MNHEY, CDR2 SMNVEV (reference sequence). The CDR3 extends over 18 amino acids. The CDR3 here is CASSLLGMGQGRYNEQFF.

V and J are TRBV24-1 and TRBJ2-2; TCRdb outputs TRBD1, but without DNA this stays unchecked. The CDR3 length is 18 residues. Germline CDR1 KGHDR, CDR2 SFDVKD. CDR3 amino acids: CATSDSREGARETGELFF.

The chain links TRBV6-5 to TRBJ2-7; the D call from TCRdb, TRBD1, cannot be confirmed without DNA. This CDR3 has 16 residues. CDR1 and CDR2 (germline): MNHEY, SVGAGI. The CDR3 spells CASSYYTGGRSYEQYF.

V usage is TRBV9 and J usage is TRBJ2-5; TCRdb calls TRBD1, which cannot be checked without DNA. This CDR3 is built from 15 residues. From germline, CDR1 is SGDLS and CDR2 YYNGEE. The CDR3 sequence: CASSSGAVYQETQYF.

This rearrangement joins TRBV20-1 to TRBJ2-3; TCRdb returns TRBD2, unconfirmable since there is no DNA. Germline V gives CDR1 DFQATT, CDR2 SNEGSKA (reference sequence). CDR3 length equals 13 residues. This CDR3 is CSASPPAGDTQYF.

The chain employs TRBV27 and TRBJ2-1; TCRdb returns TRBD1, unconfirmable since there is no DNA. Germline CDR1 reads MNHEY; CDR2 reads SMNVEV (reference sequence). CDR3 length: 12 amino acids. The CDR3 sequence is CASSSPRGEQFF.

This rearrangement joins TRBV4-3 to TRBJ2-2; without DNA, the TCRdb call of TRBD2 cannot be checked. Germline V gives CDR1 LGHNA, CDR2 YSLEER. CDR3 size: 16 residues. The CDR3 region is CASSQDPGRNTGELFF.

The CDR3 loop reads CASSFGDTLHF. V usage is TRBV12-3 or TRBV12-4 and J usage is TRBJ1-6; TCRdb proposes TRBD1, but this gene call is untestable without DNA. This CDR3 is 11 amino acids long.

This CDR3 reads CASSLQANYGYTF. The V call is TRBV7-2, the J call TRBJ1-2. The CDR3 contains 13 residues. Germline V gene lookup returns CDR1 SGHTA and CDR2 FQGNSA.

The chain uses TRBV12-5 and TRBJ1-5; TCRdb gives TRBD1 as the D gene, but with no DNA this cannot be confirmed. The V gene's germline CDR1 is LGHNT and CDR2 FRNRAP. There are 15 residues in the CDR3. CDR3 loop: CASGLLGRGDQPQHF.

The rearrangement links TRBV5-1 to TRBJ1-5. CDR3 size: 13 residues. Per germline, CDR1 SGHRS and CDR2 YFSETQ. Here the CDR3 reads CASSKEQNQPQHF.

The rearrangement joins TRBV12-3 or TRBV12-4 to TRBJ2-1; without DNA, the TCRdb call of TRBD1 cannot be checked. The CDR3 loop spans 14 amino acids. The CDR3 sequence is CASSFQRGGSEQFF.

The gene calls are TRBV7-2 and TRBJ2-7; TCRdb indicates TRBD1, and absent DNA this call remains unverified. This CDR3 region has 13 residues. Germline V gives CDR1 SGHTA, CDR2 FQGNSA. The CDR3 protein is CASSTGGAGEQYF.

The chain recombines TRBV13 with TRBJ2-1; TCRdb indicates TRBD1, and absent DNA this call remains unverified. The CDR3 is 15 amino acids. Germline V CDR1 and CDR2: PRHDT, FYEKMQ (reference sequence). CDR3 sequence: CASSFGDRRVDEQFF.

The rearrangement links TRBV28 to TRBJ1-3; TCRdb's assignment of TRBD1 cannot be checked, as there is no DNA. The CDR3 contains 16 residues. Germline-derived CDR1 and CDR2 are MDHEN and SYDVKM. The CDR3 spells CASIKPGQGAGNTIYF.

J is TRBJ2-2 and V is TRBV4-3. Germline CDR1 LGHNA, CDR2 YSLEER. CDR3 size: 15 residues. CDR3 region: CASSQDLGYTGELFF.

J is TRBJ1-1 and V is TRBV29-1; TCRdb outputs TRBD1, but without DNA this stays unchecked. Germline V gene lookup returns CDR1 SQVTM and CDR2 ANQGSEA. The CDR3 is 12 amino acids. The chain's CDR3 is CSGTTGATEAFF.

This rearrangement joins TRBV5-1 to TRBJ2-2; TCRdb's D call, TRBD2, is unchecked because there is no DNA. Germline V gene sequence: CDR1 SGHRS, CDR2 YFSETQ. This CDR3 contains 15 residues. This CDR3 is CASSWPLADTGELFF.

The gene calls are TRBV29-1 and TRBJ1-1; TCRdb indicates TRBD1, and absent DNA this call remains unverified. Germline-derived CDR1 and CDR2 are SQVTM and ANQGSEA. The CDR3 has 12 residues. CDR3: CSVLQGNTEAFF.

The rearrangement links TRBV14 to TRBJ1-3. This CDR3 comprises 14 residues. Germline V gene sequence: CDR1 SGHDN, CDR2 FVKESK. CDR3 protein: CASSLPTSGNTIYF. Supplemented by reference TRBV14 and TRBJ1-3, the full variable domain reads EAGVTQFPSHSVIEKGQTVTLRCDPISGHDNLYWYRRVMGKEIKFLLHFVKESKQDESGMPNNRFLAERTGGTYSTLKVQPAELEDSGVYFCASSLPTSGNTIYFGEGSWLTVV.

The chain carries TRBV6-1 and TRBJ1-2; the TRBD1 assignment by TCRdb is unverifiable without DNA. CDR1 MNHNS and CDR2 SASEGT come from the germline V gene. The CDR3 consists of 14 residues. CDR3 sequence: CASQPGQKHYGYTF.

The CDR3 loop is CSASQGGTGEAFF. The chain carries TRBV20-1 and TRBJ1-1. The CDR3 is 13 residues long. Germline CDR1 DFQATT, CDR2 SNEGSKA (reference sequence).

This rearrangement joins TRBV5-5 to TRBJ2-5; TCRdb's D call of TRBD2 is untestable without DNA. Germline assignment: CDR1 SGHKS and CDR2 YYEKEE (reference sequence). The CDR3 totals 15 residues. The CDR3 region is CASTWTSSGVETQYF. The full variable domain, in which reference TRBV5-5 and TRBJ2-5 provide the parts outside the CDR3, is DAGVTQSPTHLIKTRGQQVTLRCSPISGHKSVSWYQQVLGQGPQFIFQYYEKEERGRGNFPDRFSARQFPNYSSELNVNALLLGDSALYLCASTWTSSGVETQYFGPGTRLLVL.

The rearrangement uses TRBV7-6 and TRBJ2-7; TCRdb designates TRBD1, a call that cannot be tested without DNA. CDR1 is SGHVS, CDR2 FNYEAQ, per germline. CDR3 length equals 17 residues. The CDR3 reads CASSLVRSDRQAYEQYF. Full variable domain (remainder filled in from reference TRBV7-6 and TRBJ2-7): GAGVSQSPRYKVTKRGQDVALRCDPISGHVSLYWYRQALGQGPEFLTYFNYEAQQDKSGLPNDRFSAERPEGSISTLTIQRTEQRDSAMYRCASSLVRSDRQAYEQYFGPGTRLTVT.

This rearrangement joins TRBV5-1 to TRBJ2-1; TCRdb designates TRBD1, a call that cannot be tested without DNA. The length of the CDR3 is 15 residues. The germline V gene has CDR1 SGHRS and CDR2 YFSETQ. CDR3 loop: CASSLVGGTHNEQFF.

The chain uses TRBV19 and TRBJ2-5; TCRdb gives TRBD2 as the D gene, but with no DNA this cannot be confirmed. Germline V lookup: CDR1 LNHDA, CDR2 SQIVND (reference sequence). The CDR3 runs to 14 residues. The CDR3 protein is CASSITGGGETQYF.